Each of the 19 T cell receptor beta chains below was sequenced from the same sample in a study of CD8+ T cells in alopecia areata. Investigators isolated RNA and reverse transcribed it into cDNA to act as the sequencing template. This table comes from immunoSEQ multiplex PCR, and its TCRdb copy is limited to in-frame clones, with some not included. The repertoire holds about 180,000 clones, 59% seen once, with roughly 14% in the top ten. The source was CD4+ T cells sorted from blood, collected at week 0. The receptors come from a human donor with alopecia areata.

This clone turned up a few times. This rearrangement joins TRBV29-1 to TRBJ1-2; 7 nucleotides line up with TRBD1. The J segment lost 8 bases and the V segment lost 7 bases, leaving 10 bases of the junction unmatched. Germline V CDR1 and CDR2: SQVTM, ANQGSEA. The CDR3 extends over 12 amino acids. CDR3 sequence (DNA): TGCAGCGGCGGGGACAGAGAGAAGGGCTACACCTTC. This translates into CSGGDREKGYTF.

The chain joins TRBV7-8 to TRBJ2-1; possibly TRBD2 for D (5 bases). In germline, CDR1 is SGHVS, CDR2 FQNEAQ. V was shortened by 7 bases and J by 6 bases, with 7 bases between the two germline ends. The CDR3 spans 11 residues. This CDR3 reads CASTSFNEQFF. CDR3 bases: TGTGCCAGCACTAGCTTCAATGAGCAGTTCTTC.

V usage is TRBV6-1 and J usage is TRBJ2-2; possibly TRBD2 for D (5 bases). CDR1 MNHNS and CDR2 SASEGT come from the germline V gene. The CDR3 is 13 amino acids. Trimming stripped 2 bases from V and 5 bases from J, with 6 bases between. The CDR3 protein is CASSEWRTGELFF. CDR3 nucleotides: TGTGCCAGCAGTGAATGGAGGACCGGGGAGCTGTTTTTT.

This chain connects TRBV27 to TRBJ1-3; the D gene is possibly TRBD1 (5 bases). The CDR3 covers 15 residues. CDR1 is MNHEY and CDR2 is SMNVEV in the germline V gene (reference sequence). V was cut by 6 bases and J by 4 bases, with 16 bases left in between. The CDR3 is CASRPTGTDGNTIYF. Written as DNA, the CDR3 is TGTGCCAGCAGACCGACCGGGACGGACGGAAACACCATATATTTT.

The genes are TRBV4-2 and TRBJ2-1, with a weak D call TRBD2 (5 bases). The CDR3 covers 16 residues. CDR1 and CDR2 from the germline V gene are LGHNA and YNFKEQ. Trimming stripped 0 bases from V and 8 bases from J, with 17 bases between. The CDR3 region has the DNA TGTGCCAGCAGCCAAGATAGAGGGTTTGGTCACGATGAGCAGTTCTTC. This translates into CASSQDRGFGHDEQFF.

J is TRBJ1-6 and V is TRBV5-1, with 10 positions matching TRBD1. This CDR3 spans 14 amino acids. Per the germline V gene, CDR1 is SGHRS and CDR2 is YFSETQ. The junction had 2 bases not matched to a gene; V was cut back by 3 bases and J by 8 bases. DNA of the CDR3: TGCGCCAGCAGCTGGGGGACAGGGGATTCACCCCTCCACTTT. Protein product: CASSWGTGDSPLHF.

CDR3 DNA sequence: TGTGCCAGCAGCTCATGGACGGGGGACGGGGAGCAGTACTTC. Its protein product is CASSSWTGDGEQYF. The chain recombines TRBV7-9 with TRBJ2-7; weak D call: TRBD2 (6 bases). The CDR3 extends over 14 amino acids. The V end was cut by 4 bases, the J end by 7 bases, with 17 bases between. Germline lookup yields CDR1 SEHNR and CDR2 FQNEAQ (reference sequence).

This chain joins TRBV6-5 and TRBJ1-4, with D unclear. Germline V gene lookup returns CDR1 MNHEY and CDR2 SVGAGI. This CDR3 is 15 amino acids long. V was trimmed by 4 bases and J by 8 bases, leaving 17 bases between them. CDR3: CASSSTWTGGEKLFF. DNA for the CDR3: TGTGCCAGCAGTTCAACCTGGACGGGAGGGGAAAAACTGTTTTTT.

The chain couples TRBV6-5 to TRBJ2-3; 7 bases match TRBD1. The ends lost 0 bases at V and 4 bases at J; junction bases unmatched: 7. The CDR3 has 16 residues. The germline V gene encodes CDR1 MNHEY and CDR2 SVGAGI. In DNA form, the CDR3 reads TGTGCCAGCAGTTACTCGAGAGGGGGCGCGCCAGATACGCAGTATTTT. This translates into CASSYSRGGAPDTQYF.

This clone was found a few times. CDR3 nucleotide sequence: TGCAGCGTACGCCCTGGGACAGGGGGTACCTACAATGAGCAGTTCTTC. Translation gives CSVRPGTGGTYNEQFF. J is TRBJ2-1 and V is TRBV29-1; 11 bases agree with TRBD1. Trimming took 6 bases from V and 2 from J; bases not matched to a gene: 9. The CDR3 has 16 residues. Germline loops: CDR1 SQVTM, CDR2 ANQGSEA.

The CDR3 region is CASSSPGQVSYNEQFF. CDR3 coding DNA: TGTGCCAGCAGTTCCCCGGGACAGGTATCCTACAATGAGCAGTTCTTC. The chain recombines TRBV27 with TRBJ2-1; 8 bases map to TRBD1. Trimming removed 4 bases from V and 1 base from J; junction bases left unmatched: 6. The length of the CDR3 is 16 residues. Germline V gives CDR1 MNHEY, CDR2 SMNVEV (reference sequence).

The rearrangement uses TRBV7-2 and TRBJ2-2, with D possibly matching TRBD2 (5 bases). Germline CDR1 reads SGHTA; CDR2 reads FQGNSA. The V and J ends lost 1 base and 8 bases respectively, with 11 bases between them. The CDR3 is 14 amino acids. The CDR3 nucleotides are TGTGCCAGCAGCTTAGGGTTCGAGGGAGGGGAGCTGTTTTTT. Translated, it gives CASSLGFEGGELFF.

V usage is TRBV6-1 and J usage is TRBJ2-7; the D is unclear. The V end lost 4 bases, the J end lost 4 bases, and 17 bases lay between the germline ends. Germline CDR1 MNHNS, CDR2 SASEGT. The CDR3 has 15 amino acids. DNA for the CDR3: TGTGCCAGCAGTGTATCCGGACCTTCGGGTTACGAGCAGTACTTC. Amino acid sequence: CASSVSGPSGYEQYF.

J is TRBJ1-3 and V is TRBV9; no firm D call. Looked up from germline, CDR1 is SGDLS and CDR2 is YYNGEE. The ends were cut back, 0 bases at V and 0 bases at J, with 4 bases in the middle. There are 14 residues in the CDR3. DNA of the CDR3: TGTGCCAGCAGCGTAGACCACTCTGGAAACACCATATATTTT. Residues: CASSVDHSGNTIYF.

CDR3 loop: CAWSEINYEQYF. DNA for the CDR3: TGTGCCTGGAGCGAGATAAACTACGAGCAGTACTTC. The chain couples TRBV30 to TRBJ2-7, with no clear D. This CDR3 is 12 amino acids long. V was shortened by 3 bases and J by 3 bases, with 9 bases between the two germline ends. CDR1 is GTSNPN, CDR2 SVGIG, per germline (reference sequence).

The chain couples TRBV7-9 to TRBJ1-6; the match to TRBD1 covers 7 bases. Germline CDR1 SEHNR, CDR2 FQNEAQ (reference sequence). The CDR3 has 15 residues. V shed 5 bases, J shed 9 bases, and the junction held 10 bases outside the gene matches. CDR3 region: CASSPAEGAGSPLHF. The CDR3 coding sequence is TGTGCCAGCAGCCCTGCGGAGGGGGCAGGTTCACCCCTCCACTTT.

Notes on this clone: Other DNA sequences of this sample code for an identical CDR3. The rearrangement links TRBV7-2 to TRBJ1-6; tentative D call: TRBD1 (5 bases). The V gene's germline CDR1 is SGHTA and CDR2 FQGNSA. V lost 3 bases and J 7 bases, leaving 10 bases between the germline ends. This CDR3 comprises 14 residues. CDR3 nucleotide sequence: TGTGCCAGCAGCTTGGGACCGCGGAATTCACCCCTCCACTTT. Protein product: CASSLGPRNSPLHF.

Only a few counts were recorded for this clone. Here the CDR3 DNA reads TGTGCCAGCAGTCCCGACAGGTATCTACAGGATACGCAGTATTTT. Amino acids: CASSPDRYLQDTQYF. This chain connects TRBV2 to TRBJ2-3; tentatively, D is TRBD1 (6 bases). Germline V gene lookup returns CDR1 SNHLY and CDR2 FYNNEI. This CDR3 is built from 15 residues. The V end lost 5 bases, the J end lost 6 bases, and 18 bases lay between the germline ends.

The genes are TRBV29-1 and TRBJ1-4; D is unclear. Trimming took off 4 bases at V and 5 bases at J, with 8 bases between the two ends. The CDR3 runs 12 residues. CDR1 is SQVTM, CDR2 ANQGSEA, per germline. This chain's CDR3 is CSVGRANEKLFF. The CDR3 nucleotides read TGCAGCGTTGGTAGGGCCAATGAAAAACTGTTTTTT.